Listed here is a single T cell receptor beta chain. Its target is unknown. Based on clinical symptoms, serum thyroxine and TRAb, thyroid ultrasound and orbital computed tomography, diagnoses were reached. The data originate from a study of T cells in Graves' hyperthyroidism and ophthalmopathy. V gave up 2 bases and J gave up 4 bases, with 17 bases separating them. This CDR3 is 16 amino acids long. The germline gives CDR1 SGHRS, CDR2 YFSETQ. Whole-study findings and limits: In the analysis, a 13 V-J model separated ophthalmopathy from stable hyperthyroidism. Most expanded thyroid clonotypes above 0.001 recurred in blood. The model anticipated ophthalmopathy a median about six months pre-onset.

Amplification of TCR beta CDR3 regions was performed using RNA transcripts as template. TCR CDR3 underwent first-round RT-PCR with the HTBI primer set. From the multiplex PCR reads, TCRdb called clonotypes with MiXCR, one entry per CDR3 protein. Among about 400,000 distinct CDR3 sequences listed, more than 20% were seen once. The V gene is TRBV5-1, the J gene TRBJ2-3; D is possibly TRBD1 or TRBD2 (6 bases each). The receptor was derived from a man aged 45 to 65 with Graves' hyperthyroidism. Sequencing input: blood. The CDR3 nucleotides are TGCGCCAGCAGCTTCCAGTCGGGGGCAGTAGCAGATACGCAGTATTTT. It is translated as CASSFQSGAVADTQYF.